This T cell receptor beta chain is drawn from a study of T cell repertoires in cytomegalovirus infection. Deletions cut 5 bases from V and 1 base from J, with 12 bases between. The CDR3 is made up of 15 amino acids. CDR1 is MNHEY and CDR2 is SVGEGT in the germline V gene. MiXCR, applied by TCRdb to the reads, yields one record per CDR3 protein. The table records 510,000 or so distinct CDR3 sequences, 26% of them present only once. This clonotype was counted ten times or more. The origin of this receptor is a human donor in good health (CMV status not recorded). Some clones in this sample may be carry-over from other donors' samples. This chain connects TRBV6-2 or TRBV6-3 to TRBJ1-5; no definite D call. Sequences were obtained from PBMCs. Here the CDR3 reads CASSNPEWSNQPQHF. The CDR3, as DNA: TGTGCCAGCAGTAACCCCGAGTGGAGCAATCAGCCCCAGCATTTT.